A selection of T cell receptor beta chains follows, all from one sample in a study of blood T cell repertoires in COVID-19. The assay was immunoSEQ multiplex PCR, and TCRdb's table has in-frame clones only and misses some. The table records roughly 50,000 clones, around 84% of them present only once. The specimen sequenced was peripheral blood. The receptors come from a woman older than 75 with acute or convalescent COVID-19. Each CDR3 is given with its conserved first and last residue. Each record gives: J gene, clone size, D gene, V gene, CDR3 DNA, CDR3 protein. A D gene is named only where the DNA matches it firmly. Clone size is not always given. Where it is, it says once, few, many or a class for expanded clones.

>TRBJ2-1|NA|NA|TRBV25-1
TGTGCCAGCAGTGATCTGCGGCAGGGTACCGGCAATGAGCAGTTCTTC
CASSDLRQGTGNEQFF
>TRBJ1-1|NA|TRBD1|TRBV5-1
TGCGCCAGCAGCTTGGAGGTACCCGGGACAGGACCTTTTGAAGCTTTCTTT
CASSLEVPGTGPFEAFF
>TRBJ2-1|NA|TRBD2|TRBV9
TGTGCCAGCAGCGTAGGCCCCCCTACTAGGAGCGGGGTAGTAAACAATGAGCAGTTCTTC
CASSVGPPTRSGVVNNEQFF
>TRBJ1-2|once|NA|TRBV30
TGTGCCACAACTAGGGGGGGATCGGATGGCTACACCTTC
CATTRGGSDGYTF
>TRBJ2-2|NA|NA|TRBV7-9
TGTGCCAGCAGCTTCGAGGGCCAAAGACGGAACACCGGGGAGCTGTTTTTT
CASSFEGQRRNTGELFF
>TRBJ1-1|NA|NA|TRBV27
TGTGCAGCCTCAAACGGGAACACTGAAGCTTTCTTT
CAASNGNTEAFF
>TRBJ2-5|NA|TRBD1|TRBV10-3
TGTGCCATCAGTGATGGGACAGGGGGACCCGTGGGGACCCAGTACTTC
CAISDGTGGPVGTQYF
>TRBJ1-5|NA|TRBD1|TRBV5-1
TGCGCCAGCAGCTTGGGGGACAGGGGCGGTGCGAATCAGCCCCAGCATTTT
CASSLGDRGGANQPQHF
>TRBJ2-5|NA|TRBD2|TRBV30
TGTGCCTGGATACGACGGGGGGGAGCGGAGACCCAGTACTTC
CAWIRRGGAETQYF
>TRBJ1-6|NA|NA|TRBV6-5
TGTGCCAGCAGTTACCTGGACATTCTTTCACCCCTCCACTTT
CASSYLDILSPLHF
>TRBJ2-3|NA|TRBD2|TRBV14
TGTGCCAGCAGCCCTTCGACTAGCGTCACAGATACGCAGTATTTT
CASSPSTSVTDTQYF
>TRBJ1-3|NA|TRBD1|TRBV9
TGTGCCAGCAGCGTAGAAGGGGACAGGGGCCGCCCGCGTGGAAACACCATATATTTT
CASSVEGDRGRPRGNTIYF
>TRBJ1-2|few|NA|TRBV7-2
TGTGCCAGCACCCTACAGGGCCCCCCGGGGTATGGCTACACCTTC
CASTLQGPPGYGYTF
>TRBJ1-5|NA|NA|TRBV3-1/TRBV3-2
TGTGCCAGCAGCCAAGGCAGGGGAAATCAGCCCCAGCATTTT
CASSQGRGNQPQHF